The text below deals with one T cell receptor (beta chain). The antigen is not known. This sample was taken from a study of response to subunit inactivated influenza vaccine. Regarding the study as a whole: Authors proposed each seasonal influenza vaccination draws in few new T cells.

MiXCR, run by TCRdb on the RT-PCR reads, gives a single entry per CDR3 protein. The sample has about 160,000 distinct CDR3 sequences, approximately 12% seen once. The V end lost 6 bases, the J end lost 7 bases, and 16 bases lay between the germline ends. The CDR3 contains 14 residues. CDR1 SEHNR and CDR2 FQNEAQ come from the germline V gene (reference sequence). This sequence was found in a man aged 45 to 75 who received an inactivated influenza vaccine. The chain joins TRBV7-9 to TRBJ2-1; D is perhaps TRBD1 (5 bases). The specimen was CD8+ T cells sorted from PBMCs, collected less than 30 months after vaccination. The CDR3 nucleotides are TGTGCCAGCAGAGTCAGGACATCCAATAATGAGCAGTTCTTC. It codes for CASRVRTSNNEQFF. The full variable domain, its missing parts supplied by reference TRBV7-9 and TRBJ2-1, is DTGVSQNPRHKITKRGQNVTFRCDPISEHNRLYWYRQTLGQGPEFLTYFQNEAQLEKSRLLSDRFSAERPKGSFSTLEIQRTEQGDSAMYLCASRVRTSNNEQFFGPGTRLTVL.